A selection of T cell receptor beta chains follows, all from one sample in a study of OX40 agonist ivuxolimab in advanced cancers. Some clones are missing from TCRdb's copy, which holds only in-frame ones; the method was immunoSEQ multiplex PCR. The sample lists roughly 80,000 clones; 85% to 95% were seen once. Sequenced material: CD4+ or CD8+ T cells sorted from blood, taken in a trial of the OX40 agonist ivuxolimab. These receptors came from an adult with an advanced solid tumor such as melanoma, head and neck, liver or kidney cancer. Both conserved end residues are part of each CDR3. The D gene is left open where the match is weak. Where a row states a size, it is once, few, many or the class of an expanded clone; other rows omit it.

TGTGCCAGCAGTACCGGGACAGGGCCCTACGAGCAGTACTTC,CASSTGTGPYEQYF,-,TRBD1,TRBJ2-7,TRBV6-6
TGTGCCAGCTCACCGCCGACAGGCCGGAGCCACAATGAGCAGTTCTTC,CASSPPTGRSHNEQFF,-,-,TRBJ2-1,TRBV18
TGCGCCAGCAGCTTGGGAGGTGGTGGAGGTCCCCCAGATACGCAGTATTTT,CASSLGGGGGPPDTQYF,-,-,TRBJ2-3,TRBV5-1
TGTGCCAGCAGTTTATGCGGGCTAGCGGGTAAGTTTAATGAGCAGTTCTTC,CASSLCGLAGKFNEQFF,-,TRBD2,TRBJ2-1,TRBV27
TGTGCCAGCAGTCCAGCGGGAGATAAAGATACGCAGTATTTT,CASSPAGDKDTQYF,-,TRBD2,TRBJ2-3,TRBV28
TGCGCCAGCAGCCAAGACGGGGAGGGAGGGATTCAGTACTTC,CASSQDGEGGIQYF,-,TRBD2,TRBJ2-4,TRBV4-3
TGCGCCAGCAGCTCGGTACTAGCGGGGGGCACAGATACGCAGTATTTT,CASSSVLAGGTDTQYF,-,TRBD2,TRBJ2-3,TRBV5-1
TGTGCCAGCAGAACTGGACAGGGGGCCTGCACCTTC,CASRTGQGACTF,-,TRBD1,TRBJ1-2,TRBV6-5
TGTGCCAGCAGTTCCGGACTAGAGGCCACAGATACGCAGTATTTT,CASSSGLEATDTQYF,-,TRBD2,TRBJ2-3,TRBV2
TGTGCCAGCAGCGTAGCTGTGGGCGGGGACACCGGGGAGCTGTTTTTT,CASSVAVGGDTGELFF,-,-,TRBJ2-2,TRBV9
TGTGCCAGCTCCTCAGGGGCGGGGTACGAGCAGTACTTC,CASSSGAGYEQYF,-,-,TRBJ2-7,TRBV18
TGTGCCAGCAGCTTGGGCGGACAGAACACTGAAGCTTTCTTT,CASSLGGQNTEAFF,-,-,TRBJ1-1,TRBV5-4
TGCGCCAGCAGCCCGAACAGGGGGGACGTAGAGACCCAGTACTTC,CASSPNRGDVETQYF,-,TRBD1,TRBJ2-5,TRBV5-1
TGTGCCAGCAGTACCCGACAGGGATCTAGGCCCCAGCATTTT,CASSTRQGSRPQHF,-,TRBD1,TRBJ1-5,TRBV28
TGTGCCAGCAGCTTATCCGGGGGCGGGACTAATGAAAAACTGTTTTTT,CASSLSGGGTNEKLFF,-,-,TRBJ1-4,TRBV7-2
TGTGCCAGCAGCCCTATGACAGTGAACACTGAAGCTTTCTTT,CASSPMTVNTEAFF,-,-,TRBJ1-1,TRBV9
TGTGCCAGCAGTCCAAACCCGTACGAGCAGTACTTC,CASSPNPYEQYF,-,-,TRBJ2-7,TRBV28
TGTGCCAGCAGGGAAGCGATCCCCTACGAGCAGTACTTC,CASREAIPYEQYF,once,-,TRBJ2-7,TRBV28
TGTGCCAGCAGCCCCTACGGGAGAACTTCAGAGACCCAGTACTTC,CASSPYGRTSETQYF,-,-,TRBJ2-5,TRBV11-2
TGTGCCAGCAGCTTAAGCGGGTACAATGAGCAGTTCTTC,CASSLSGYNEQFF,-,-,TRBJ2-1,TRBV11-2
TGTGCCAGCAGCCCGGACAGCAATGAAAAACTGTTTTTT,CASSPDSNEKLFF,-,-,TRBJ1-4,TRBV5-4
TGTGCCAGCAGCCTGGAGTATAATTCACCCCTCCACTTT,CASSLEYNSPLHF,-,-,TRBJ1-6,TRBV5-4
TGCAGCGTTGACGGACAGGGTGGTCTTGAAGCTTTCTTT,CSVDGQGGLEAFF,-,TRBD1,TRBJ1-1,TRBV29-1
TGTGCCAGCAGTGAAGCAGTTAGGGACAGGGGGCATTACGAGCAGTACTTC,CASSEAVRDRGHYEQYF,-,TRBD1,TRBJ2-7,TRBV6-1